Listed below are T cell receptor beta chains from one sample, sequenced in a study of blood T cell repertoires in COVID-19. Libraries were prepared by immunoSEQ multiplex PCR; TCRdb keeps only in-frame clonotypes and omits some of them. The sample lists roughly 180,000 clones, around 83% occurring once. Sequences were obtained from peripheral blood. These receptors were taken from a woman between 50 and 59 years old with COVID-19, enrolled during active disease. CDR3s include the opening cysteine and the closing phenylalanine or tryptophan. A D gene is named only where the DNA matches it firmly.

J: TRBJ2-7
V: TRBV15
D: TRBD1
CDR3: CATSIGDRGYEQYF

J: TRBJ2-3
V: TRBV6-4
D: TRBD2
CDR3: CASSDQAGPQYF

J: TRBJ2-7
V: TRBV7-9
D: NA
CDR3: CASSLPTGRDSYEQYF

J: TRBJ2-1
V: TRBV11-2
D: NA
CDR3: CASSLWPQASYNEQFF

J: TRBJ1-1
V: TRBV12-3/TRBV12-4
D: NA
CDR3: CASSPRENTEAFF

J: TRBJ2-3
V: TRBV5-1
D: TRBD1
CDR3: CASRRQGVITDTQYF

J: TRBJ1-2
V: TRBV12-3/TRBV12-4
D: NA
CDR3: CASSLGVNYGYTF

J: TRBJ2-2
V: TRBV19
D: TRBD1
CDR3: CASSIQGAVTGELFF

J: TRBJ2-3
V: TRBV28
D: NA
CDR3: CASTQSTDTQYF

J: TRBJ2-5
V: TRBV27
D: TRBD2
CDR3: CASGLAGGETQYF

J: TRBJ2-7
V: TRBV7-9
D: NA
CDR3: CASSDISYEQYF

J: TRBJ2-1
V: TRBV5-4
D: NA
CDR3: CASSLAGGRDEQFF

J: TRBJ1-2
V: TRBV21-1
D: NA
CDR3: CASSYRDRVFCGYTF

J: TRBJ2-5
V: TRBV7-9
D: TRBD1
CDR3: CASSLLQGQETQYF

J: TRBJ2-7
V: TRBV14
D: NA
CDR3: CASSQWGVMDEQYF

J: TRBJ2-3
V: TRBV11-2
D: TRBD1
CDR3: CASSLMGTGVTDTQYF

J: TRBJ1-1
V: TRBV5-6
D: NA
CDR3: CASSIDREAFF

J: TRBJ1-1
V: TRBV30
D: NA
CDR3: CAWTLINRGVAFF

J: TRBJ1-1
V: TRBV10-3
D: TRBD1
CDR3: CATGQGSTEAFF

J: TRBJ2-7
V: TRBV6-2/TRBV6-3
D: TRBD1
CDR3: CASSSGQGLPYF

J: TRBJ1-5
V: TRBV11-1
D: NA
CDR3: CASSPGGGQPQHF

J: TRBJ1-5
V: TRBV6-1
D: TRBD1
CDR3: CASSGVGTVYSNQPQHF

J: TRBJ2-1
V: TRBV21-1
D: NA
CDR3: CASSSAAGTGARGEQFF

J: TRBJ1-6
V: TRBV14
D: TRBD1
CDR3: CASSHTGERSYNSPLHF

J: TRBJ1-5
V: TRBV10-3
D: TRBD1
CDR3: CAISDGQANQPQHF

J: TRBJ2-5
V: TRBV11-3
D: NA
CDR3: CASSLMNSGFQETQYF

J: TRBJ2-5
V: TRBV5-1
D: TRBD2
CDR3: CASSLWEGGGHQETQYF

J: TRBJ1-1
V: TRBV30
D: NA
CDR3: CAWSQLNTEAFF

J: TRBJ1-6
V: TRBV11-2
D: NA
CDR3: CASSLDSNGSPLHF

J: TRBJ2-7
V: TRBV2
D: TRBD2
CDR3: CASSEVSGGSNEQYF

J: TRBJ2-7
V: TRBV4-1
D: TRBD1
CDR3: CASSQAPGQTYEQYF

J: TRBJ2-2
V: TRBV6-5
D: TRBD2
CDR3: CASSSEAGGRAGELFF

J: TRBJ1-1
V: TRBV3-1/TRBV3-2
D: TRBD1
CDR3: CASSHRDRGIEAFF

J: TRBJ2-2
V: TRBV29-1
D: TRBD2
CDR3: CSVVGTSGGSNTGELFF

J: TRBJ1-2
V: TRBV3-1/TRBV3-2
D: NA
CDR3: CASSRAGTLLYGYTF

J: TRBJ1-2
V: TRBV5-5
D: NA
CDR3: CASSLSRSDYGYTF

J: TRBJ2-2
V: TRBV9
D: TRBD1
CDR3: CASSPDRGWAGELFF

J: TRBJ2-7
V: TRBV6-6
D: TRBD1
CDR3: CASSYSVDRGIYEQYF

J: TRBJ2-2
V: TRBV28
D: TRBD1
CDR3: CASSSPGTGVTGELFF

J: TRBJ1-3
V: TRBV7-6
D: NA
CDR3: CASSLGQSFSGNTIYF

J: TRBJ1-2
V: TRBV3-1/TRBV3-2
D: TRBD1
CDR3: CASEVHPEQGTDPRDTF

J: TRBJ2-5
V: TRBV6-2/TRBV6-3
D: TRBD2
CDR3: CASSLLAGGFETQYF

J: TRBJ2-1
V: TRBV7-2
D: TRBD1
CDR3: CASSTQGANEQFF

J: TRBJ2-3
V: TRBV5-4
D: NA
CDR3: CASRVRGSDTQYF

J: TRBJ1-2
V: TRBV7-9
D: NA
CDR3: CASSLAGASGYTF

J: TRBJ1-1
V: TRBV3-1/TRBV3-2
D: TRBD1
CDR3: CASSHPTGVFGNTEAFF

J: TRBJ2-7
V: TRBV6-6
D: TRBD1
CDR3: CASSPRTGGEQYF

J: TRBJ1-5
V: TRBV7-2
D: NA
CDR3: CASSIPGVGQPQHF

J: TRBJ1-2
V: TRBV18
D: NA
CDR3: CASSPSENRDIGYTF

J: TRBJ2-7
V: TRBV5-1
D: TRBD1
CDR3: CASSLVGTGTDEQYF

J: TRBJ2-3
V: TRBV5-6
D: TRBD1
CDR3: CASSFETGSTDTQYF

J: TRBJ2-2
V: TRBV19
D: TRBD2
CDR3: CASSIDRLAGGLTGELFF

J: TRBJ2-7
V: TRBV5-4
D: NA
CDR3: CASSWGGGQYEQYF